The T cell receptor (beta chain) under discussion was sequenced for a study of T cells in Graves' hyperthyroidism and ophthalmopathy. Broader study findings: Ophthalmopathy cases were set apart from stable hyperthyroidism by a 13 V-J model.

The CDR3 is 17 amino acids. Trimming removed 3 bases at V and 2 bases at J, with 16 bases between. CDR1 and CDR2 from the germline V gene are KGHDR and SFDVKD. Fresh peripheral blood, approximately 10 ml, yielded the PBMCs. RNA transcripts gave rise to amplified TCR beta CDR3 regions. During a first-round RT-PCR of the TCR CDR3, the HTBI primer set was used. In TCRdb, the multiplex PCR reads were re-called with MiXCR into one record per CDR3 protein. The top ten clones hold about an eighth of a sample with hundreds of thousands of distinct CDR3 sequences, roughly 15% of them seen once. This clonotype has at least ten counts. Its antigen is unknown.

The sequenced sample was blood. This TCR was recovered from a woman aged 45-59 years with Graves' ophthalmopathy. The chain employs TRBV24-1 and TRBJ2-1; a possible D gene is TRBD2 (6 bases). CDR3 coding DNA: TGTGCCACCAGTGATAGCGGTCGCGGGAATACCTACAATGAGCAGTTCTTC. This encodes CATSDSGRGNTYNEQFF.